This T cell receptor beta chain was recovered during a study of blood T cell repertoires in COVID-19. Background on the study: The study drew acute and convalescent COVID-19 samples from the United States, Italy and Spain. PBMCs, B-cell-depleted T cells, or T cells were the source of the cDNA or gDNA that made up the material.

This clone has only a few counts. CDR1 is SGHKS and CDR2 is YYEKEE in the germline V gene (reference sequence). Trimming removed 4 bases from V and 0 bases from J; junction bases left unmatched: 9. The CDR3 is 18 residues long. In the original processing: Amplification from reference gene primers served as the basis for estimated nucleated cell counts. Measured with immunoSEQ multiplex PCR; TCRdb has only the in-frame clones, and not every one. D and trimming were read from the DNA, whereas the V and J calls and clone size are those reported in that table. The sample records more than 9,500 clones, roughly four fifths being singletons.

The chain has TRBV5-5 and TRBJ2-4; TRBD1 matches at 11 bases. The clonotype comes from a woman aged 60-75 years with acute or convalescent COVID-19. Sequencing was done on a sample of peripheral blood. CDR3 sequence (DNA): TGTGCCAGCAGCGGAAGGGGACAGGGGGTAGTAGCCAAAAACATTCAGTACTTC. Translated, it gives CASSGRGQGVVAKNIQYF.